This T cell receptor (beta chain) was identified during a study of blood T cell repertoires in COVID-19. Across the study: Sites across the United States, Italy and Spain contributed samples from acute and convalescent COVID-19. Sources were T cells, B-cell-depleted T cells, or PBMCs; the material itself was cDNA or gDNA.

J lost 3 bases, V lost 4 bases, and 5 bases had no gene match. CDR3 size: 16 residues. Germline lookup yields CDR1 KGHSH and CDR2 LQKENI. Measured with immunoSEQ multiplex PCR; TCRdb has only the in-frame clones, and not every one. The data show a few hundred thousand clones, with approximately 87% seen just once and approximately 6.2% held by the top ten. The rearrangement joins TRBV18 to TRBJ1-5, with 11 bases identical to TRBD1. The specimen sequenced was peripheral blood. The source of this sequence is a man between 60 and 75 years old who had recovered from COVID-19. The CDR3 protein is CASSLWGQGDNQPQHF. Here the CDR3 DNA reads TGTGCCAGCTCACTATGGGGACAGGGGGACAATCAGCCCCAGCATTTT.